Each of the 28 T cell receptor beta chains below was sequenced from the same sample in a study of CD8+CD57+ T cells in acquired aplastic anemia. Sequencing was done on patients that had shown CD8+CD57+ cell expansion by flow cytometry. Investigators profiled TCR beta VDJ and CDR3 from genomic DNA template. TCRdb reprocessed the reads via MiXCR and lists one record per CDR3 protein. The sample carries about 180,000 distinct CDR3 sequences, about half recorded once. Source material: sorted CD4+, CD8+, or CD8+CD57+ T cells (not recorded which) from PBMCs. The receptors shown here come from a human donor with aplastic anemia.

This sequence joins TRBV11-2 and TRBJ2-7; TRBD1 aligns across 10 bases. The CDR3 spans 13 residues. J lost 9 bases, V lost 5 bases, and 7 bases had no gene match. Germline assignment: CDR1 SGHAT and CDR2 FQNNGV. CDR3 DNA: TGTGCCAGCAGCCCAGGACAGGGGGATGTGCAGTACTTC. Amino acids: CASSPGQGDVQYF.

In its sample, this clonotype was seen many times. The V call is TRBV20-1, the J call TRBJ2-7; 8 positions match TRBD1. V lost 6 bases to trimming and J lost 2 bases; unmatched junction nucleotides: 12. This CDR3 spans 15 amino acids. CDR1 and CDR2 (germline): DFQATT, SNEGSKA (reference sequence). The CDR3 DNA reads as TGCAGTGCCCGAAGAGGGGCAGGGGGCGCCTACGAGCAGTACTTC. Translation gives CSARRGAGGAYEQYF.

As to this clonotype: This sequence may be a read error, since a much larger clone differs from it by one base. The rearrangement joins TRBV24-1 to TRBJ1-5, with TRBD1 as a possible D gene (6 bases). Per germline, CDR1 KGHDR and CDR2 SFDVKD. The V gene lost 4 bases and the J gene lost 2 bases, with 8 bases spanning the gap. The CDR3 consists of 14 residues. The CDR3 sequence is CATSEGAGNQPQHF. The CDR3 DNA reads TGTGCCACCAGTGAGGGGGCTGGCAATCAGCCCCAGCATTTT.

A single count supports this clonotype. J is TRBJ2-1 and V is TRBV20-1; 7 positions match TRBD2. The CDR3 sequence is 13 residues long. The junction had 9 bases not matched to a gene; V was cut back by 3 bases and J by 10 bases. The V gene's germline CDR1 is DFQATT and CDR2 SNEGSKA (reference sequence). The CDR3 spells CSASGEGLQEQFF. In nucleotides, the CDR3 is TGCAGTGCTAGCGGGGAGGGCCTTCAGGAGCAGTTCTTC.

This clonotype showed up many times. The V call is TRBV2, the J call TRBJ2-1; D is perhaps TRBD2 (6 bases). Trimming pared 5 bases from V and 5 bases from J, leaving 16 bases between. Germline V lookup: CDR1 SNHLY, CDR2 FYNNEI. The CDR3 spans 15 residues. The CDR3 region is CASSLAASRHNEQFF. The CDR3 bases are TGTGCCAGCAGTTTAGCGGCAAGCCGGCACAATGAGCAGTTCTTC. Looking up the rest from reference TRBV2 and TRBJ2-1 gives the full variable domain: EPEVTQTPSHQVTQMGQEVILRCVPISNHLYFYWYRQILGQKVEFLVSFYNNEISEKSEIFDDQFSVERPDGSNFTLKIRSTKLEDSAMYFCASSLAASRHNEQFFGPGTRLTVL.

V gene TRBV7-2 combines with J gene TRBJ1-2; 8 positions agree with TRBD1. The CDR3 has 13 residues. Germline loops: CDR1 SGHTA, CDR2 FQGNSA. V dropped 4 bases and J dropped 8; count of bases not matched to a gene: 6. CDR3 sequence (DNA): TGTGCCAGCAGCTCGGACAGGGTGGGCGGCTACACCTTC. Protein product: CASSSDRVGGYTF.

The rearrangement links TRBV19 to TRBJ2-7; D not resolved. Germline CDR1 is LNHDA and CDR2 is SQIVND (reference sequence). This CDR3 has 11 residues. The V end lost 3 bases, the J end lost 2 bases, and 2 bases lay between the germline ends. CDR3 DNA: TGTGCCAGTAGTATGGCCTACGAGCAGTACTTC. Translating it yields CASSMAYEQYF.

This clonotype was detected only a few times. J is TRBJ2-2 and V is TRBV24-1; no reliable D call. CDR1 is KGHDR, CDR2 SFDVKD, per germline. The CDR3 contains 13 residues. V gave up 1 base and J gave up 8 bases, with 7 bases separating them. CDR3 bases: TGTGCCACCAGTGATTTAAGAGCGGGGGAGCTGTTTTTT. Amino acids: CATSDLRAGELFF.

The chain employs TRBV10-3 and TRBJ1-6; D perhaps matches TRBD1 (5 bases). The length of the CDR3 is 15 residues. Germline-derived CDR1 and CDR2 are ENHRY and SYGVKD. The V end lost 3 bases, the J end lost 6 bases, and 12 bases lay between the germline ends. Here the CDR3 DNA reads TGTGCCATCAGTGACCGGGACGGTCCTAATTCACCCCTCCACTTT. Its translation: CAISDRDGPNSPLHF.

This clonotype was recorded only once. CDR3 in DNA: TGTGCCAGCTCTTGGCCGGGCGGGGAGCTGTTTTTT. Its protein is CASSWPGGELFF. This chain uses TRBV7-6 with TRBJ2-2; D remains ambiguous. CDR1 is SGHVS and CDR2 is FNYEAQ in the germline V gene. V lost 8 bases to trimming and J lost 7 bases, with 11 bases between them. CDR3 size: 12 residues.

This clonotype was recorded at least ten times. V and J are TRBV6-5 and TRBJ2-2, with 7 bases lining up with TRBD1. CDR1 is MNHEY and CDR2 is SVGAGI in the germline V gene. Germline trimming cut 6 bases from V and 6 bases from J; bases unmatched to any gene: 10. This CDR3 comprises 15 residues. The CDR3 nucleotides are TGTGCCAGCAGGGATAGGGACAGCCTGCCCGGGGAGCTGTTTTTT. This translates into CASRDRDSLPGELFF.

This chain connects TRBV10-3 to TRBJ2-3, with 10 bases fitting TRBD2. CDR1 and CDR2 from the germline V gene are ENHRY and SYGVKD. The CDR3 totals 16 residues. V trimming: 6 bases; J trimming: 3 bases; junction bases outside the gene matches: 9. The DNA of the CDR3 is TGTGCCATCAGCGCGGCTAGCGGGAGCTCAACAGATACGCAGTATTTT. Its protein is CAISAASGSSTDTQYF.

This clonotype was counted at least ten times. The rearrangement uses TRBV5-1 and TRBJ1-5; 12 nucleotides agree with TRBD1. V dropped 4 bases and J dropped 8; count of bases not matched to a gene: 7. From germline, CDR1 is SGHRS and CDR2 YFSETQ. The CDR3 sequence is 15 residues long. CDR3 region: CASSPGTGGTEPQHF. CDR3 DNA: TGCGCCAGCAGCCCAGGGACAGGGGGCACGGAGCCCCAGCATTTT.

This clonotype was detected a few times. The chain couples TRBV11-1 to TRBJ2-5; no definite D call. The V gene lost 6 bases and the J gene lost 5 bases, with 19 bases spanning the gap. CDR3 length: 15 residues. Germline assignment: CDR1 SGHAT and CDR2 FQDESV (reference sequence). CDR3 in amino acids: CASRDLPRAEETQYF. In DNA, the CDR3 is TGTGCCAGCAGAGACCTCCCACGGGCCGAGGAGACCCAGTACTTC.

This clonotype was detected only a few times. The chain employs TRBV10-2 and TRBJ1-5; D is undetermined. This CDR3 is built from 13 residues. With 2 bases removed from V and 4 bases from J, the gap between germline ends came to 6 bases. The germline V gene has CDR1 WSHSY and CDR2 SAAADI. This CDR3 is CASSETANQPQHF. The CDR3 DNA reads TGCGCCAGCAGTGAGACAGCTAATCAGCCCCAGCATTTT.

DNA for the CDR3: TGTGCCAGCAAGTCCGGGACTAGCAGAACCGGGGAGCTGTTTTTT. It codes for CASKSGTSRTGELFF. The chain carries TRBV5-5 and TRBJ2-2; the match to TRBD2 covers 9 bases. Germline V gives CDR1 SGHKS, CDR2 YYEKEE (reference sequence). The CDR3 runs to 15 residues. The V and J ends lost 6 bases and 5 bases, in that order; junction bases with no gene match: 8. The full variable domain, with the rest looked up from reference TRBV5-5 and TRBJ2-2, is DAGVTQSPTHLIKTRGQQVTLRCSPISGHKSVSWYQQVLGQGPQFIFQYYEKEERGRGNFPDRFSARQFPNYSSELNVNALLLGDSALYLCASKSGTSRTGELFFGEGSRLTVL.

The chain is built from TRBV9 and TRBJ2-1; no firm D call. V lost 4 bases, J lost 3 bases, and 11 bases lay in between. Germline V gives CDR1 SGDLS, CDR2 YYNGEE. The CDR3 length is 14 residues. DNA of the CDR3: TGTGCCAGCAGCCAAGTTGCGGACTACAATGAGCAGTTCTTC. The encoded protein is CASSQVADYNEQFF.

This clonotype was seen a handful of times. CDR3 DNA: TGTGCCAGCAGCCCGGGGGATCGCGAGCAGTACTTC. Translating it yields CASSPGDREQYF. V is TRBV5-5 and J is TRBJ2-7; D is possibly TRBD2 (6 bases). Germline V gene data show CDR1 as SGHKS and CDR2 as YYEKEE (reference sequence). Trimming shortened V by 4 bases and J by 6 bases, and 11 bases separated the two germline ends. The CDR3 runs 12 residues.

The chain carries TRBV7-6 and TRBJ1-2; possible D gene TRBD1, 6 bases. Germline V gives CDR1 SGHVS, CDR2 FNYEAQ. The CDR3 totals 12 residues. Trimming cost V 8 bases and J 8 bases, with 15 bases left between them. The CDR3 coding sequence is TGTGCCAGCGGAACAGGGAGAGACGGCTACACCTTC. Its translation is CASGTGRDGYTF.

This clonotype occurred a few times. The rearrangement uses TRBV10-3 and TRBJ1-6; tentatively, D is TRBD1 (5 bases). The germline CDR1 and CDR2 sequences are ENHRY and SYGVKD. The CDR3 consists of 15 residues. The V end lost 6 bases, the J end lost 8 bases, and 17 bases lay between the germline ends. The CDR3 DNA reads TGTGCCATCAGCGCGGGACGGCTTCAGGATTCACCCCTCCACTTT. Protein: CAISAGRLQDSPLHF.

About this clonotype: A junction boundary mismatches the germline segment, possibly from a read error. The chain employs TRBV5-5 and TRBJ1-4; D is possibly TRBD1 (5 bases). The CDR3 has 14 amino acids. Germline V gene lookup returns CDR1 SGHKS and CDR2 YYEKEE (reference sequence). CDR3 DNA: TGTGCCAGCAGCTTTACAGGAAATAATGAAAGACTGTTTTTT. Protein sequence: CASSFTGNNERLFF. The full variable domain, in which reference TRBV5-5 and TRBJ1-4 provide the parts outside the CDR3, is DAGVTQSPTHLIKTRGQQVTLRCSPISGHKSVSWYQQVLGQGPQFIFQYYEKEERGRGNFPDRFSARQFPNYSSELNVNALLLGDSALYLCASSFTGNNERLFFGSGTQLSVL.

This clonotype occurred many times. One junction end disagrees with the germline gene, perhaps due to a read error. The DNA of the CDR3 is TGCAGCGTTGAAAGCGAAAACAGTGAAGCTTTCTTT. This gives the protein CSVESENSEAFF. V usage is TRBV29-1 and J usage is TRBJ1-1; D gene uncertain. The CDR3 has 12 residues. Germline lookup yields CDR1 SQVTM and CDR2 ANQGSEA.

In this sample, this clonotype turned up many times. The gene calls are TRBV12-5 and TRBJ2-7; possible D gene TRBD2, 6 bases. Trimming left V 2 bases short and J 4 bases short, with 18 bases between. This CDR3 has 16 residues. Looked up from germline, CDR1 is LGHNT and CDR2 is FRNRAP. Written as DNA, the CDR3 is TGTGCTAGTGGTTTGAGCGGGCTAGCTCGGCGGTACGAGCAGTACTTC. Protein product: CASGLSGLARRYEQYF.

This rearrangement joins TRBV7-9 to TRBJ2-5; D is ambiguous. This CDR3 spans 13 amino acids. The germline V gene has CDR1 SEHNR and CDR2 FQNEAQ (reference sequence). Trimming cost V 3 bases and J 7 bases, with 12 bases left between them. The DNA for the CDR3 is TGTGCCAGCAGCTTTTTGGACCCAGGGACCCAGTACTTC. Translated, it gives CASSFLDPGTQYF.

About this clonotype itself: As the CDR3 is not closed by the conserved phenylalanine or tryptophan, this likely results from a read error. The rearrangement links TRBV18 to TRBJ1-1; 9 bases fit TRBD1. Germline V gene data show CDR1 as KGHSH and CDR2 as LQKENI. This CDR3 is 15 amino acids long. V was pared by 4 bases and J by 3 bases, with 6 bases of the junction left unmatched. CDR3 in amino acids: CASSQGQGLYTEAFS. The CDR3 DNA reads TGTGCCAGCTCACAGGGACAGGGTTTGTACACTGAAGCTTTCTCT.

This clonotype was detected many times. The rearrangement uses TRBV14 and TRBJ2-1; D is unresolved. V dropped 4 bases and J dropped 10 bases, with 14 bases sitting between them. This CDR3 has 13 residues. CDR1 is SGHDN and CDR2 is FVKESK in the germline V gene. DNA for the CDR3: TGTGCCAGCAGCCGCTTCAAGAGTGGAGAGCAGTTCTTC. This gives the protein CASSRFKSGEQFF.

Worth noting for this clonotype: This CDR3 is missing its conserved last phenylalanine or tryptophan, likely due to a read error. The J gene is TRBJ1-2, the V gene TRBV9; possible D gene TRBD1, 5 bases. Germline V gives CDR1 SGDLS, CDR2 YYNGEE. The CDR3 consists of 16 residues. Trimming took off 0 bases at V and 7 bases at J, with 19 bases between the two ends. In DNA, the CDR3 is TGTGCCAGCAGCGTAGCTAGTACGGGCAGGGCGGGTGGCTACACCTTA. This codes for CASSVASTGRAGGYTL.

This clonotype was counted only a few times. The chain is built from TRBV27 and TRBJ2-5; 9 nucleotides line up with TRBD1. The CDR3 has 14 residues. After removal of 6 bases from V and 5 bases from J, the junction contained 7 bases not matched to a gene. Germline CDR1 reads MNHEY; CDR2 reads SMNVEV (reference sequence). The CDR3 DNA reads as TGTGCCAGCAGACCAATTACAGGGGGCGAGACCCAGTACTTC. This translates into CASRPITGGETQYF.